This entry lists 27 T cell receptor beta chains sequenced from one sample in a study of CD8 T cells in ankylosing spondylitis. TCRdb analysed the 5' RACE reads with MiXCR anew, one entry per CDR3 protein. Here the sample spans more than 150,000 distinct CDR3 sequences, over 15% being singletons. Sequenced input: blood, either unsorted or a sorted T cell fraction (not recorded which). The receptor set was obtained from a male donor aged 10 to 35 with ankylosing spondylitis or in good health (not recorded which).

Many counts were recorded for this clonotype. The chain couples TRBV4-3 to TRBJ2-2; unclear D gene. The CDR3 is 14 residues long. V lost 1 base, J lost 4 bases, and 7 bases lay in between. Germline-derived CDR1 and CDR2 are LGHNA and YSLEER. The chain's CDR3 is CASSQVYATGELFF. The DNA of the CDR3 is TGCGCCAGCAGCCAAGTCTACGCCACCGGGGAGCTGTTTTTT.

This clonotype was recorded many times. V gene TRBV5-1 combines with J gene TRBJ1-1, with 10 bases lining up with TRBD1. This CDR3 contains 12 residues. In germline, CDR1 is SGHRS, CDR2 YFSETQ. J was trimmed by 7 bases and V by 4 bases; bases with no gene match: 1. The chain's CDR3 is CASSRDRGEAFF. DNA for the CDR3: TGCGCCAGCAGCCGGGACAGGGGTGAAGCTTTCTTT. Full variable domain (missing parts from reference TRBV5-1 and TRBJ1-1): KAGVTQTPRYLIKTRGQQVTLSCSPISGHRSVSWYQQTPGQGLQFLFEYFSETQRNKGNFPGRFSGRQFSNSRSEMNVSTLELGDSALYLCASSRDRGEAFFGQGTRLTVV.

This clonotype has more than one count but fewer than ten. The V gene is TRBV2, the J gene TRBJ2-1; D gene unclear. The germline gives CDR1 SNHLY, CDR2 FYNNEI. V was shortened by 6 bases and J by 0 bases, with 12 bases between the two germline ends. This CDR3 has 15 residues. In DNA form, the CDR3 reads TGTGCCAGCAGCGGAACAGAGAGCTCCTACAATGAGCAGTTCTTC. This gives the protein CASSGTESSYNEQFF.

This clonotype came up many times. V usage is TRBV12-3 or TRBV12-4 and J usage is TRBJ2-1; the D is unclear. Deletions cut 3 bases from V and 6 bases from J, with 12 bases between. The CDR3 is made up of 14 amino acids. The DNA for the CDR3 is TGTGCCAGCAGTTTTCGATCGGAGATCAATGAGCAGTTCTTC. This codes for CASSFRSEINEQFF.

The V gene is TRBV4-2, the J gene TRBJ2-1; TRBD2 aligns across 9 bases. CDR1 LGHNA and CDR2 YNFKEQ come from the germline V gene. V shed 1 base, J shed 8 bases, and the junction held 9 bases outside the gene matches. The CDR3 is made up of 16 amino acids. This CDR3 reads CASSQVGSGRGYEQFF. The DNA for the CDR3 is TGTGCCAGCAGCCAAGTGGGTAGCGGGAGAGGTTATGAGCAGTTCTTC.

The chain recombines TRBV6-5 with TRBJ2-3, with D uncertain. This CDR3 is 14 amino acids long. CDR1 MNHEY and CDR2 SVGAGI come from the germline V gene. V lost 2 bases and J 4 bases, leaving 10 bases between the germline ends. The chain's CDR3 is CASSYAVRADTQYF. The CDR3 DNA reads TGTGCCAGCAGTTACGCAGTACGCGCAGATACGCAGTATTTT.

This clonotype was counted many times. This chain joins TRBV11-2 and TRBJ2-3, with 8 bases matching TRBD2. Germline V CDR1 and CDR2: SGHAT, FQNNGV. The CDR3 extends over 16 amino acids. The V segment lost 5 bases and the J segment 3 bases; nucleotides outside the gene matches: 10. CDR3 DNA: TGTGCCAGCAGCCCCGGGGGGGCGGCTTTTACAGATACGCAGTATTTT. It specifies CASSPGGAAFTDTQYF. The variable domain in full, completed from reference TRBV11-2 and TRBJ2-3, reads EAGVAQSPRYKIIEKRQSVAFWCNPISGHATLYWYQQILGQGPKLLIQFQNNGVVDDSQLPKDRFSAERLKGVDSTLKIQPAKLEDSAVYLCASSPGGAAFTDTQYFGPGTRLTVL.

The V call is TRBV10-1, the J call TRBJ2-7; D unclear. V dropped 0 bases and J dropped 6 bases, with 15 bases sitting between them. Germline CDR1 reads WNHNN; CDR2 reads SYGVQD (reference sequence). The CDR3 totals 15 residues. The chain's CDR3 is CASSESKVRQIEQYV. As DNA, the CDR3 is TGCGCCAGCAGTGAGTCGAAGGTTCGACAAATCGAGCAGTACGTC.

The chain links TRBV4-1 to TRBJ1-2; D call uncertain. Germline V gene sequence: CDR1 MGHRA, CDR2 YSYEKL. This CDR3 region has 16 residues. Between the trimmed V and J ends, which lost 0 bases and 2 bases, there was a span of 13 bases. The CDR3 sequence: CASSQDHSWVNYGYTF. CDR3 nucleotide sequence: TGCGCCAGCAGCCAAGATCATAGCTGGGTAAACTATGGCTACACCTTC.

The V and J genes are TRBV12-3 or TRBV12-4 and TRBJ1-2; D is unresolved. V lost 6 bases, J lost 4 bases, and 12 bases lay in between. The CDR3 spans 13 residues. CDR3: CASSPPFAYGYTF. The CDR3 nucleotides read TGTGCCAGCAGCCCACCTTTCGCCTATGGCTACACCTTC.

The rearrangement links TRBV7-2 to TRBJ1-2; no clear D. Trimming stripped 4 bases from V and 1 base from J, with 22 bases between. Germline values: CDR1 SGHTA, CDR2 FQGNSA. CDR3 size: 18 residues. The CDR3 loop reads CASSSPSLLARGNYGYTF. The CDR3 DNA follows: TGTGCCAGCAGCTCACCATCGTTACTGGCCAGAGGTAACTATGGCTACACCTTC.

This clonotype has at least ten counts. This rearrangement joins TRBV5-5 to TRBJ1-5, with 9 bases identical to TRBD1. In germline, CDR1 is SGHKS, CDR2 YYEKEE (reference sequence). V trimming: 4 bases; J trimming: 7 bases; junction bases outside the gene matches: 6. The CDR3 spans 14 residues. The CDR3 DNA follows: TGTGCCAGCAGCCGGACAGGGGCTGGACAGCCCCAGCATTTT. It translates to CASSRTGAGQPQHF.

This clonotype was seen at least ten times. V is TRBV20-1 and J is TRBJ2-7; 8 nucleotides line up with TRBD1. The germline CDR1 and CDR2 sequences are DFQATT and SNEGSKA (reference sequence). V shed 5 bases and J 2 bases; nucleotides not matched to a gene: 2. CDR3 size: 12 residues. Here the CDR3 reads CSAGQGTYEQYF. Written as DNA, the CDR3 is TGCAGTGCTGGACAGGGAACCTACGAGCAGTACTTC.

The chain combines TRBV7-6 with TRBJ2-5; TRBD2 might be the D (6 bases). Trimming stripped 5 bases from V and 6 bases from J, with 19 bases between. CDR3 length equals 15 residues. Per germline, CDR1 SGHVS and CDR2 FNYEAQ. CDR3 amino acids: CASSASGTGGKTQYF. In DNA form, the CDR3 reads TGTGCCAGCAGCGCATCCGGGACCGGGGGAAAGACCCAGTACTTC.

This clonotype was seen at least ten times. The CDR3 sequence is CASSLGLDEQFF. CDR3 DNA: TGCGCCAGCAGCTTGGGTCTTGATGAGCAGTTCTTC. This rearrangement joins TRBV5-1 to TRBJ2-1; D gene unclear. From germline, CDR1 is SGHRS and CDR2 YFSETQ. This CDR3 comprises 12 residues. With 0 bases removed from V and 8 bases from J, the gap between germline ends came to 6 bases. The full variable domain, rest sourced from reference TRBV5-1 and TRBJ2-1, is KAGVTQTPRYLIKTRGQQVTLSCSPISGHRSVSWYQQTPGQGLQFLFEYFSETQRNKGNFPGRFSGRQFSNSRSEMNVSTLELGDSALYLCASSLGLDEQFFGPGTRLTVL.

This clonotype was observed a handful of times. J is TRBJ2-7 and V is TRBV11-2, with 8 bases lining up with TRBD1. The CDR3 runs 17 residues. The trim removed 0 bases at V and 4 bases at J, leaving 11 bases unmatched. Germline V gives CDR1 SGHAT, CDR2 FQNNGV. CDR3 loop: CASSLEASGRGRYEQYV. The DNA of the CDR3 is TGTGCCAGCAGCTTAGAGGCCAGCGGCAGGGGGCGATACGAGCAGTACGTC.

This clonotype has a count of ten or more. The CDR3 region is CASSPDRTTGELFF. DNA for the CDR3: TGCGCCAGCAGTCCTGACCGAACCACCGGGGAGCTGTTTTTT. The chain joins TRBV5-1 to TRBJ2-2, with D unclear. From germline, CDR1 is SGHRS and CDR2 YFSETQ. V gave up 5 bases and J gave up 4 bases, with 12 bases separating them. This CDR3 spans 14 amino acids.

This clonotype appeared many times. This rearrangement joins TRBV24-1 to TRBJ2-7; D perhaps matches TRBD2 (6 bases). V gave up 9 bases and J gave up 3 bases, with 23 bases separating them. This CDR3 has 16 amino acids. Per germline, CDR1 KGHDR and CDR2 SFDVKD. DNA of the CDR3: TGTGCCACCGACAAAGGGGTACCTGGACTAAACTACGAGCAGTACTTC. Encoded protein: CATDKGVPGLNYEQYF.

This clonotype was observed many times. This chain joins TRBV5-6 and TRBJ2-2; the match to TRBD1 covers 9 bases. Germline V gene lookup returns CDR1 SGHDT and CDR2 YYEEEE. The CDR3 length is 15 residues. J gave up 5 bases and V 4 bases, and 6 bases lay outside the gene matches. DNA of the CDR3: TGTGCCAGCAGCATGGGGACAGGGAGGACCGGGGAGCTGTTTTTT. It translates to CASSMGTGRTGELFF.

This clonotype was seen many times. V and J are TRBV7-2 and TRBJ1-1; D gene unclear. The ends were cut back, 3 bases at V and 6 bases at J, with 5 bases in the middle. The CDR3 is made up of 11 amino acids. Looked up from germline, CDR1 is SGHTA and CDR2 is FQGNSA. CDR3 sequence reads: CASSFGPEAFF. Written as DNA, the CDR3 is TGTGCCAGCAGCTTCGGTCCTGAAGCTTTCTTT. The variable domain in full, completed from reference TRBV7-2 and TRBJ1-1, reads GAGVSQSPSNKVTEKGKDVELRCDPISGHTALYWYRQSLGQGLEFLIYFQGNSAPDKSGLPSDRFSAERTGGSVSTLTIQRTQQEDSAVYLCASSFGPEAFFGQGTRLTVV.

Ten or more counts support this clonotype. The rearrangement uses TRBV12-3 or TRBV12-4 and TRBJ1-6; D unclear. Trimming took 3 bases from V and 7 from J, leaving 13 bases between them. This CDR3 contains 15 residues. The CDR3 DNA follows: TGTGCCAGCAGTTTCGGCCTAACCGTAAATTCACCCCTCCACTTT. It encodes CASSFGLTVNSPLHF.

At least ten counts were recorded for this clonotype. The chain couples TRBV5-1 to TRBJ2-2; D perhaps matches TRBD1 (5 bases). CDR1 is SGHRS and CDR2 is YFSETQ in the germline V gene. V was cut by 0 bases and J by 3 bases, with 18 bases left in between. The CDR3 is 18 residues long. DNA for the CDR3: TGCGCCAGCAGCTTGGTTACCTTTTGGGGCACGGACACCGGGGAGCTGTTTTTT. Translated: CASSLVTFWGTDTGELFF.

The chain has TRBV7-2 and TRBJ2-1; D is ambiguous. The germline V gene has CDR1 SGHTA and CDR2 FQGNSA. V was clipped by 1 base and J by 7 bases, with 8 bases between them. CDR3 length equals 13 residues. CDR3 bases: TGTGCCAGCAGCTTAGGGCCGGGTAATGAGCAGTTCTTC. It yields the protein CASSLGPGNEQFF.

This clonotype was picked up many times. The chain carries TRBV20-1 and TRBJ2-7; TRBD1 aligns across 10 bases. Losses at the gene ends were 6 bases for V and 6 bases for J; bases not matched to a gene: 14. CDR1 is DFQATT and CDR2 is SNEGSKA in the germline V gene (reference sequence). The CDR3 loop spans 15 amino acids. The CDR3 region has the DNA TGCAGTGCACAACCCACGCGGGACAGGGGAACCGAGCAGTACTTC. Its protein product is CSAQPTRDRGTEQYF.

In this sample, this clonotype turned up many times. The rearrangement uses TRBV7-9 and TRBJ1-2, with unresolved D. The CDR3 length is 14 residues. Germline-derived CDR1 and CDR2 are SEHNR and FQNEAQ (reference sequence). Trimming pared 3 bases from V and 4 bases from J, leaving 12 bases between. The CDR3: CASSLSPSLYGYTF. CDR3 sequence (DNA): TGTGCCAGCAGCTTGTCACCGAGTCTCTATGGCTACACCTTC.

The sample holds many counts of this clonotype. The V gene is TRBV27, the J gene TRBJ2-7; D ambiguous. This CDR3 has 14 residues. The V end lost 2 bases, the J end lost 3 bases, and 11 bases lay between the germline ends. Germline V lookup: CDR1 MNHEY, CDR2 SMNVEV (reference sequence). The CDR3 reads CASSLDPNLYEQYF. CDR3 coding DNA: TGTGCCAGCAGTTTAGACCCAAACCTCTACGAGCAGTACTTC.

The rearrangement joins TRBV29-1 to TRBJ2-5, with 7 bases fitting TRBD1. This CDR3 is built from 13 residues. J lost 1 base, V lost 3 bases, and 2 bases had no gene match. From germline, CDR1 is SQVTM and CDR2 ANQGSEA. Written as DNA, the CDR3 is TGCAGCGTTGAGGGACAGCTCCAAGAGACCCAGTACTTC. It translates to CSVEGQLQETQYF.